Listed here are 16 T cell receptor beta chains from one sample, sequenced in a study of T cell responses to AZD1222 COVID-19 vaccine. Using immunoSEQ multiplex PCR, the repertoire was profiled, and TCRdb retains in-frame clones only, with some absent. The profile shows around 140,000 clones, 91% of them singletons. The source was peripheral blood, collected 28 days after the second AZD1222 dose. These TCRs come from an adult who received the AZD1222 COVID-19 vaccine.

This clone was seen a single time. The chain links TRBV27 to TRBJ1-2; D is possibly TRBD1 (5 bases). CDR1 and CDR2 (germline): MNHEY, SMNVEV (reference sequence). V shed 5 bases and J shed 1 base, with 8 bases lying between them. This CDR3 region has 13 residues. CDR3 nucleotides: TGTGCCAGCAGTGGCAGGGATAACTATGGCTACACCTTC. It encodes CASSGRDNYGYTF.

The chain is built from TRBV18 and TRBJ1-6; weak D call: TRBD1 (6 bases). Trimming left V 8 bases short and J 8 bases short, with 10 bases between. The CDR3 contains 12 residues. Germline CDR1 and CDR2: KGHSH and LQKENI. The CDR3 spells CASAGADSPLHF. CDR3 DNA: TGTGCCAGCGCGGGGGCCGATTCACCCCTCCACTTT. Supplemented by reference TRBV18 and TRBJ1-6, the full variable domain reads NAGVMQNPRHLVRRRGQEARLRCSPMKGHSHVYWYRQLPEEGLKFMVYLQKENIIDESGMPKERFSAEFPKEGPSILRIQQVVRGDSAAYFCASAGADSPLHFGNGTRLTVT.

This clone was recorded once. The chain has TRBV19 and TRBJ2-1, with TRBD2 identical over 12 bases. V lost 6 bases and J lost 4; bases outside the gene matches: 1. Germline loops: CDR1 LNHDA, CDR2 SQIVND (reference sequence). This CDR3 has 14 amino acids. This CDR3 reads CASRGLAGYNEQFF. In nucleotides, the CDR3 is TGTGCCAGTAGGGGACTAGCGGGTTACAATGAGCAGTTCTTC.

This chain joins TRBV18 and TRBJ2-1; D is perhaps TRBD2 (6 bases). Germline CDR1 reads KGHSH; CDR2 reads LQKENI. This CDR3 spans 13 amino acids. V shed 2 bases and J shed 6 bases, with 8 bases lying between them. This CDR3 is CASSPTSPNEQFF. In nucleotides, the CDR3 is TGTGCCAGCTCACCAACTAGCCCCAATGAGCAGTTCTTC.

As DNA, the CDR3 is TGTGCCAGCAGTGGACAGGGGGTGAACACTGAAGCTTTCTTT. Amino acid sequence: CASSGQGVNTEAFF. The chain joins TRBV2 to TRBJ1-1, with 9 nucleotides matching TRBD1. The length of the CDR3 is 14 residues. Germline V gene lookup returns CDR1 SNHLY and CDR2 FYNNEI. The V segment lost 4 bases and the J segment 0 bases; nucleotides outside the gene matches: 0.

The chain couples TRBV6-6 to TRBJ1-5, with 7 bases matching TRBD1. Germline assignment: CDR1 MNHNY and CDR2 SVGAGI (reference sequence). With 6 bases clipped from V and 4 bases from J, the junction kept 6 bases outside the gene matches. The CDR3 totals 14 residues. The CDR3: CASSLSGGNQPQHF. The DNA of the CDR3 is TGTGCCAGCAGCTTATCAGGGGGTAATCAGCCCCAGCATTTT.

The rearrangement uses TRBV18 and TRBJ2-1; 8 bases match TRBD1. J gave up 8 bases and V 0 bases, and 9 bases lay outside the gene matches. Germline-derived CDR1 and CDR2 are KGHSH and LQKENI. The CDR3 has 16 amino acids. CDR3 nucleotides: TGTGCCAGCTCACCACCGACCGGGCAGGGGGCCCATGAGCAGTTCTTC. Its translation is CASSPPTGQGAHEQFF.

The chain uses TRBV6-5 and TRBJ1-1, with a possible D match to TRBD1 (6 bases). The CDR3 consists of 12 residues. Germline assignment: CDR1 MNHEY and CDR2 SVGAGI. The V and J ends lost 5 bases and 8 bases respectively, with 12 bases between them. CDR3 loop: CASSLNGGEAFF. CDR3 nucleotides: TGTGCCAGCAGTCTTAACGGGGGCGAAGCTTTCTTT.

The rearrangement links TRBV6-4 to TRBJ1-1; D is perhaps TRBD1 (5 bases). Germline values: CDR1 MRHNA, CDR2 SNTAGT. CDR3 length: 15 residues. The V gene lost 6 bases and the J gene lost 1 base, with 15 bases spanning the gap. The CDR3 loop is CASSLIPGRNTEAFF. The CDR3 region has the DNA TGTGCCAGCAGCCTCATTCCGGGACGGAACACTGAAGCTTTCTTT.

This chain joins TRBV29-1 and TRBJ1-3; D is unresolved. Trimming removed 4 bases at V and 4 bases at J, with 11 bases between. The CDR3 is 13 amino acids. Germline CDR1 and CDR2: SQVTM and ANQGSEA. The CDR3 loop is CSVGSRSGNTIYF. CDR3 nucleotides: TGCAGCGTTGGAAGTAGAAGCGGAAACACCATATATTTT.

The chain couples TRBV4-1 to TRBJ2-4; 12 bases fit TRBD1. Germline assignment: CDR1 MGHRA and CDR2 YSYEKL. Trimming took 4 bases from V and 8 from J; bases not matched to a gene: 18. CDR3 size: 19 residues. The CDR3 spells CASSPGLRDRGPRRYIQYF. The DNA of the CDR3 is TGCGCCAGCAGCCCAGGTTTGAGGGACAGGGGGCCGAGGAGGTACATTCAGTACTTC.

The genes are TRBV30 and TRBJ1-1, with no clear D. The length of the CDR3 is 12 residues. Germline lookup yields CDR1 GTSNPN and CDR2 SVGIG (reference sequence). V lost 0 bases to trimming and J lost 7 bases, with 9 bases between them. Here the CDR3 reads CAWSVLQSEAFF. The DNA of the CDR3 is TGTGCCTGGAGTGTACTGCAAAGTGAAGCTTTCTTT.

The chain links TRBV5-1 to TRBJ2-7; D is possibly TRBD2 (6 bases). V dropped 4 bases and J dropped 5 bases, with 16 bases sitting between them. The CDR3 is 14 residues long. The germline CDR1 and CDR2 sequences are SGHRS and YFSETQ. For the CDR3, the DNA is TGCGCCAGCAGCGGCGGGACCCACCTTAACGAGCAGTACTTC. Its protein is CASSGGTHLNEQYF.

The J gene is TRBJ2-1, the V gene TRBV12-5; a possible D gene is TRBD2 (7 bases). The V and J ends lost 1 base and 2 bases respectively, with 15 bases between them. Germline assignment: CDR1 LGHNT and CDR2 FRNRAP. The CDR3 has 17 residues. The CDR3 here is CASGLAGGPMPYNEQFF. CDR3 nucleotides: TGTGCTAGTGGTTTGGCCGGGGGGCCGATGCCCTACAATGAGCAGTTCTTC. The whole variable domain, filled in from reference TRBV12-5 and TRBJ2-1, reads DARVTQTPRHKVTEMGQEVTMRCQPILGHNTVFWYRQTMMQGLELLAYFRNRAPLDDSGMPKDRFSAEMPDATLATLKIQPSEPRDSAVYFCASGLAGGPMPYNEQFFGPGTRLTVL.

The genes are TRBV5-4 and TRBJ1-1; D is undetermined. The V gene's germline CDR1 is SGHNT and CDR2 YYREEE (reference sequence). This CDR3 region has 12 residues. Trimming cost V 0 bases and J 7 bases, with 7 bases left between them. CDR3 region: CASSLGQREAFF. In DNA form, the CDR3 reads TGTGCCAGCAGCTTGGGCCAGCGTGAAGCTTTCTTT. Supplemented by reference TRBV5-4 and TRBJ1-1, the full variable domain reads ETGVTQSPTHLIKTRGQQVTLRCSSQSGHNTVSWYQQALGQGPQFIFQYYREEENGRGNFPPRFSGLQFPNYSSELNVNALELDDSALYLCASSLGQREAFFGQGTRLTVV.

The chain links TRBV19 to TRBJ2-5; D ambiguous. CDR3 length: 15 amino acids. V shed 3 bases and J shed 1 base, with 12 bases lying between them. Germline loops: CDR1 LNHDA, CDR2 SQIVND (reference sequence). CDR3: CASSMIRSGQETQYF. The CDR3 region has the DNA TGTGCCAGTAGTATGATTAGATCCGGCCAAGAGACCCAGTACTTC.